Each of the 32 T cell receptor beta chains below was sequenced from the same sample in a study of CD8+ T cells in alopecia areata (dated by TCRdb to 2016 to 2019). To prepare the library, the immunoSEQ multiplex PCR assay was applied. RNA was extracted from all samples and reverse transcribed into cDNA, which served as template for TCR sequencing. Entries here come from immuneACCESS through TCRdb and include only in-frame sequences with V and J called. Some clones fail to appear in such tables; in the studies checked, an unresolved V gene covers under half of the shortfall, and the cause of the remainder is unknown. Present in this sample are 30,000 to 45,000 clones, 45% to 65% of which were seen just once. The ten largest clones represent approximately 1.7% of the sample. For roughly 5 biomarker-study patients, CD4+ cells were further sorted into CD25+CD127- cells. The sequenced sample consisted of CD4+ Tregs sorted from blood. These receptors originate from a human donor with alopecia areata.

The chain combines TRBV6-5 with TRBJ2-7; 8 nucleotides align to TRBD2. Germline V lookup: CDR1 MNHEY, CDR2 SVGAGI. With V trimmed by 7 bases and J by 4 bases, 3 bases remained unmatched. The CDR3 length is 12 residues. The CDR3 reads CASMGGGYEQYF. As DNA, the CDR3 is TGTGCCAGCATGGGCGGGGGGTACGAGCAGTACTTC.

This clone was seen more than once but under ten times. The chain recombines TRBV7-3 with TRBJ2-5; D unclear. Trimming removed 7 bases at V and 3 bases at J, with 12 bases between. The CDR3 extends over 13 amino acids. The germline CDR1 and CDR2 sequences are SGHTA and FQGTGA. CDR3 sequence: CASTPYAEETQYF. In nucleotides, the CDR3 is TGTGCCAGCACCCCGTACGCTGAAGAGACCCAGTACTTC.

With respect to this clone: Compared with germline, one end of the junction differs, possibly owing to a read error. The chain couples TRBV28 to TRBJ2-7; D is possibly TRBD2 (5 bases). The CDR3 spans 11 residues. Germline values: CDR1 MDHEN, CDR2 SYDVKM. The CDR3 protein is CASSSDSSRGF. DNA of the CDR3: TGTGCCAGCAGTTCCGATAGCAGTCGGGGCTTC.

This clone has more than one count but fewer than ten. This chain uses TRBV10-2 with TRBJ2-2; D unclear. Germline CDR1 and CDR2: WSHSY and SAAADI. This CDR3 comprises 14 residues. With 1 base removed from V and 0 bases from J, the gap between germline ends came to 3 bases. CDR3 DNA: TGCGCCAGCAGTGAGTTACCGAACACCGGGGAGCTGTTTTTT. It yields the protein CASSELPNTGELFF.

CDR3 region: CASSSDRSEQFF. Here the CDR3 DNA reads TGTGCCAGCAGTTCCGACAGGAGTGAGCAGTTCTTC. The V gene is TRBV6-6, the J gene TRBJ2-1; TRBD1 might be the D (6 bases). Trimming left V 4 bases short and J 9 bases short, with 10 bases between. The CDR3 is made up of 12 amino acids. Germline CDR1 and CDR2: MNHNY and SVGAGI (reference sequence).

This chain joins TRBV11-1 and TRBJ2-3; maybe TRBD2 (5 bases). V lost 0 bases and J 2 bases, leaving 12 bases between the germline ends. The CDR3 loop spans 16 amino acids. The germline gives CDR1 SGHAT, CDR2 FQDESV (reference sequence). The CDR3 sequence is CASSLASTGTTDTQYF. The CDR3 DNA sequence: TGTGCCAGCAGCTTAGCGTCTACGGGAACCACAGATACGCAGTATTTT.

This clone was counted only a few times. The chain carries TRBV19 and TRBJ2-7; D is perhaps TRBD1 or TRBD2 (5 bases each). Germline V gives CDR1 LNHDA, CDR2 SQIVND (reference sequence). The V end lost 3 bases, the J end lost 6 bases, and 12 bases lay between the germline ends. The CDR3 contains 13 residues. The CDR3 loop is CASSIWAGAEQYF. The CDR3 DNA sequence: TGTGCCAGTAGTATTTGGGCCGGGGCCGAGCAGTACTTC.

This CDR3 reads CASSVWGNTEAFF. CDR3 nucleotides: TGTGCCAGCAGTGTTTGGGGGAACACTGAAGCTTTCTTT. The chain combines TRBV2 with TRBJ1-1; D is ambiguous. V was trimmed by 4 bases and J by 1 base, leaving 7 bases between them. In germline, CDR1 is SNHLY, CDR2 FYNNEI. This CDR3 contains 13 residues.

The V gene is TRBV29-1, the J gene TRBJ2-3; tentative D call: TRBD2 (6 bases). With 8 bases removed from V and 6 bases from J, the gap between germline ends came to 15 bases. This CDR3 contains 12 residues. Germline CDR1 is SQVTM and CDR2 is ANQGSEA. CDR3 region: CSTRRVADTQYF. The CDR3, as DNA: TGCAGCACCCGGAGGGTGGCGGATACGCAGTATTTT.

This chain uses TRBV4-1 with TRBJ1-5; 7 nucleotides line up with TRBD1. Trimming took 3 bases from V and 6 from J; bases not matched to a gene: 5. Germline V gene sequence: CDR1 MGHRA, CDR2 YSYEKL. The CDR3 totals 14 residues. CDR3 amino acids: CASSQRQGGQPQHF. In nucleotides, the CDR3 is TGCGCCAGCAGCCAGCGACAGGGTGGTCAGCCCCAGCATTTT.

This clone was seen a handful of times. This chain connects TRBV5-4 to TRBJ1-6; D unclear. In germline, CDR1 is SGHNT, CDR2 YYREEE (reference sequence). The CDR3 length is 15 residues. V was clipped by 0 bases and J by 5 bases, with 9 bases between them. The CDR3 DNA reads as TGTGCCAGCAGCTTGGAACACCACAATAATTCACCCCTCCACTTT. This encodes CASSLEHHNNSPLHF.

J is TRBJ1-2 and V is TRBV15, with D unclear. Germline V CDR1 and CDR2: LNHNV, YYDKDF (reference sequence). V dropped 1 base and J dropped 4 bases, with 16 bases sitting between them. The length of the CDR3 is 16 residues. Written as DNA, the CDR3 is TGTGCCACCAGCAGAGGGGGAAGAGGTAGACTCTATGGCTACACCTTC. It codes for CATSRGGRGRLYGYTF.

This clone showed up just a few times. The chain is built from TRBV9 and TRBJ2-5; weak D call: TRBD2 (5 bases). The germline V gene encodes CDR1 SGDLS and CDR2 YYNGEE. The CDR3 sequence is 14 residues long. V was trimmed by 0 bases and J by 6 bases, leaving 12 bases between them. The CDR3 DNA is TGTGCCAGCAGCGTAGATCCCTGGAGGAAGACCCAGTACTTC. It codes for CASSVDPWRKTQYF.

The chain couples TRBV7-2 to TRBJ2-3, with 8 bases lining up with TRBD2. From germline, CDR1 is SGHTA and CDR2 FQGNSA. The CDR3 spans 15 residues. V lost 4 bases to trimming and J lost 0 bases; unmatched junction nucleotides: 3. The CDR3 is CASSWTSFSTDTQYF. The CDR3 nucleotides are TGTGCCAGCAGCTGGACTAGCTTCAGCACAGATACGCAGTATTTT.

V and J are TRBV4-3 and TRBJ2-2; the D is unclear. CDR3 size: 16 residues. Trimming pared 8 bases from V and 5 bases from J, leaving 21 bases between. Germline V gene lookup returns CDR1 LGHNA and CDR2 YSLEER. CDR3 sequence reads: CASSNTGPPWTGELFF. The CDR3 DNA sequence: TGCGCCAGCTCCAACACCGGCCCCCCGTGGACCGGGGAGCTGTTTTTT.

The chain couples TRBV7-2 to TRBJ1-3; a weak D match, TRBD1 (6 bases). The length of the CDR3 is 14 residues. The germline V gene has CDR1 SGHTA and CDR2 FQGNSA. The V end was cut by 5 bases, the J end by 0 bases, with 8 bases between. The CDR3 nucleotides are TGTGCCAGCAGCCGACAGGTCTCTGGAAACACCATATATTTT. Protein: CASSRQVSGNTIYF.

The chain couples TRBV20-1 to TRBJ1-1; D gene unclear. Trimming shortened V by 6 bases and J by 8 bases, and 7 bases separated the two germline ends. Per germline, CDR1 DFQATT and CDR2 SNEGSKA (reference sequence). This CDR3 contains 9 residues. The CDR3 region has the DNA TGCAGTGCAGGCCAGGAAGCTTTCTTT. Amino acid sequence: CSAGQEAFF.

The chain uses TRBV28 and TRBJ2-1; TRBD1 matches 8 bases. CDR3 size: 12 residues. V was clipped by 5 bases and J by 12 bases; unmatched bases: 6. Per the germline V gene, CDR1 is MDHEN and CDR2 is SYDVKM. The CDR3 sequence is CASSLDRGRQFF. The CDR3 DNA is TGTGCCAGCAGTCTCGACAGGGGAAGGCAGTTCTTC.

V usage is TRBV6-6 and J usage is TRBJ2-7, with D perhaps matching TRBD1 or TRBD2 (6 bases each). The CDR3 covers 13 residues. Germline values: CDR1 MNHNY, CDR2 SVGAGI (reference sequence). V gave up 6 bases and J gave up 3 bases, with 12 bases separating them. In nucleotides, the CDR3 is TGTGCCAGCAGAACACAGGGAGGCTACGAGCAGTACTTC. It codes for CASRTQGGYEQYF.

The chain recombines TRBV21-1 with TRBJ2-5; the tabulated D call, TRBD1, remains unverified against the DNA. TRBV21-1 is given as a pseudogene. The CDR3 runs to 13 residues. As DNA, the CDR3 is TGTGCCAGCAACGACAGACCAGGGCAGACCCAGTACTTC. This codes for CASNDRPGQTQYF.

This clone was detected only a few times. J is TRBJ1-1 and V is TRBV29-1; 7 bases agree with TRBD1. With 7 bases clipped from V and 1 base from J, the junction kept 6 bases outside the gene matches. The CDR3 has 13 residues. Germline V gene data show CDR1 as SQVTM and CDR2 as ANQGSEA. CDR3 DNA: TGCAGCGGCACAGGGGCGAGGAACACTGAAGCTTTCTTT. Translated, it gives CSGTGARNTEAFF.

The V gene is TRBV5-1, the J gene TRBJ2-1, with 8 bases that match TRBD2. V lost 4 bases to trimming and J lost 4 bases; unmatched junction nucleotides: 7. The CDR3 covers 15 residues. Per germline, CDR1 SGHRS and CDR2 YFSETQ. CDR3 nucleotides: TGCGCCAGCAGCAAAACTAGCGGAAAATACAATGAGCAGTTCTTC. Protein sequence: CASSKTSGKYNEQFF.

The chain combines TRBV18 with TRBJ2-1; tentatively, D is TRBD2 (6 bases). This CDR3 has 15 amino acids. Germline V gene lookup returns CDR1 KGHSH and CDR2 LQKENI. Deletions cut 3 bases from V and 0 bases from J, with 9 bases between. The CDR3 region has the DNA TGTGCCAGCTCACCGGACTACAGCTCCTACAATGAGCAGTTCTTC. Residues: CASSPDYSSYNEQFF.

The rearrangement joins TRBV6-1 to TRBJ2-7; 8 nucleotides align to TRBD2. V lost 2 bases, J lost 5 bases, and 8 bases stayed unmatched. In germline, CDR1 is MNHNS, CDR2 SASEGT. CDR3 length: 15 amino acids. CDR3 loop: CASSEPGLGVHEQYF. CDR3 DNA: TGTGCCAGCAGTGAACCGGGACTAGGGGTCCACGAGCAGTACTTC.

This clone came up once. The CDR3 sequence: CASSPRTGGTPPSGANVLTF. The CDR3 DNA reads TGCGCCAGCAGCCCCCGGACAGGGGGGACACCCCCCTCTGGGGCCAACGTCCTGACTTTC. The rearrangement uses TRBV5-1 and TRBJ2-6, with 10 bases aligning to TRBD1. Germline V gene sequence: CDR1 SGHRS, CDR2 YFSETQ. J gave up 0 bases and V 4 bases, and 13 bases lay outside the gene matches. This CDR3 spans 20 amino acids.

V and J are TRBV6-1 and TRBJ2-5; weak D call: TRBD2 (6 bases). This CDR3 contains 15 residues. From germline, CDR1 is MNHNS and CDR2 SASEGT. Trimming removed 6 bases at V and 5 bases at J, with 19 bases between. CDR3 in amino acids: CASRMAGQTAETQYF. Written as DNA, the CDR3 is TGTGCCAGCAGAATGGCGGGGCAGACAGCGGAGACCCAGTACTTC.

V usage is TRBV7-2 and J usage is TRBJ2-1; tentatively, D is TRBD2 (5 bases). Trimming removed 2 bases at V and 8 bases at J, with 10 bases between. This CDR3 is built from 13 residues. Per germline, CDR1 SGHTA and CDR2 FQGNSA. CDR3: CASSLPGGYEQFF. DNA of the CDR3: TGTGCCAGCAGCTTACCGGGCGGGTATGAGCAGTTCTTC.

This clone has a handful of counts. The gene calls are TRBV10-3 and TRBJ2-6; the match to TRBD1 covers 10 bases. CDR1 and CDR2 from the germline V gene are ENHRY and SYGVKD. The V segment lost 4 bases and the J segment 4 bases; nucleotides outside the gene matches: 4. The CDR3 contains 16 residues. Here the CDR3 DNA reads TGTGCCATCAGTGGCGGGACAGGGGCCGGGGCCAACGTCCTGACTTTC. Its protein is CAISGGTGAGANVLTF.

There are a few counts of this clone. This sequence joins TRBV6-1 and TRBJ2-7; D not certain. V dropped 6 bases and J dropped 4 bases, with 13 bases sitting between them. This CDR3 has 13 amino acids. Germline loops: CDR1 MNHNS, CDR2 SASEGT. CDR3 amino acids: CASRFGGEYEQYF. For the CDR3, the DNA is TGTGCCAGCAGGTTTGGCGGAGAGTACGAGCAGTACTTC.

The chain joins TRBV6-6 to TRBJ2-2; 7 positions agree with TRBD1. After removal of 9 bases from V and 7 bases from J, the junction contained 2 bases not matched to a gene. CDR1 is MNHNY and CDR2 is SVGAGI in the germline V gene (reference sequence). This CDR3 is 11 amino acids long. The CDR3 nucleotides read TGTGCCAGTAGACAGGGCGGGGAGCTGTTTTTT. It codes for CASRQGGELFF.

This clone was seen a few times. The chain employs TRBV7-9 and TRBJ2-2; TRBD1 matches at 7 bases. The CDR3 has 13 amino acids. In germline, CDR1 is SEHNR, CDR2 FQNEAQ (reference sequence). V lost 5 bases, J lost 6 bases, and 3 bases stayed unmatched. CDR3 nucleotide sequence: TGTGCCAGCAGCCTCACAGGGGCCGGGGAGCTGTTTTTT. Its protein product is CASSLTGAGELFF. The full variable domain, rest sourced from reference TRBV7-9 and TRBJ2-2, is DTGVSQNPRHKITKRGQNVTFRCDPISEHNRLYWYRQTLGQGPEFLTYFQNEAQLEKSRLLSDRFSAERPKGSFSTLEIQRTEQGDSAMYLCASSLTGAGELFFGEGSRLTVL.

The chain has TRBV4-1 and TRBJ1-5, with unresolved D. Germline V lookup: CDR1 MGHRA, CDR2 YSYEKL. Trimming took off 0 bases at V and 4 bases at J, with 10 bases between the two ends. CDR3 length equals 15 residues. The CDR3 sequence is CASSQDSSFNQPQHF. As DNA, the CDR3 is TGCGCCAGCAGCCAAGATAGCTCATTTAATCAGCCCCAGCATTTT.